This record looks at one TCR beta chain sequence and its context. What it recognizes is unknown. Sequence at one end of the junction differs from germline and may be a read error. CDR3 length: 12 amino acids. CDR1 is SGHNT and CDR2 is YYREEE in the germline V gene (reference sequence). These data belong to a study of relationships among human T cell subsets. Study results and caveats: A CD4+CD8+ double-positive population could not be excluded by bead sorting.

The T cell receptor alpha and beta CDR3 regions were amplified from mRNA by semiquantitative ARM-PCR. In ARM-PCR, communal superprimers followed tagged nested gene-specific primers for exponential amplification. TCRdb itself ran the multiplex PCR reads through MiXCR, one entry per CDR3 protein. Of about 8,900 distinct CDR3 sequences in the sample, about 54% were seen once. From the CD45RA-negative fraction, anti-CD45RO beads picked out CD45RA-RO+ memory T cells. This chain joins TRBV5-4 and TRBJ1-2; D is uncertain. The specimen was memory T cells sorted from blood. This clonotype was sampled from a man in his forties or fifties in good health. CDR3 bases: TGCGCCAGCAGCTTGGGTTACCAGGGCTACACCTTC. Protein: CASSLGYQGYTF. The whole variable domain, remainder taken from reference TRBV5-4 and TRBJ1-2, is ETGVTQSPTHLIKTRGQQVTLRCSSQSGHNTVSWYQQALGQGPQFIFQYYREEENGRGNFPPRFSGLQFPNYSSELNVNALELDDSALYLCASSLGYQGYTFGSGTRLTVV.